The rows below give T cell receptor beta chains drawn from one sample of a study of shared clonotypes between healthy human individuals. The protocol was immunoSEQ multiplex PCR, while the TCRdb copy is restricted to in-frame clones and leaves out a portion. Altogether roughly 2.6 million clones are present, approximately 90% being singletons, with the ten largest covering over 0.12%. The sequenced material came from naive CD4+ T cells sorted from blood. The receptors stem from a man aged 18 to 35 in good health. The CDR3 runs from the conserved cysteine through the conserved F or W. Each record gives: D gene, clone size, V gene, J gene, CDR3 DNA, CDR3 protein. D genes are given only for firm matches. Clone size is not always given. Where it is, it says once, few, many or a class for expanded clones.

>NA|NA|TRBV6-1|TRBJ2-7
TGTGCCAGCAGCAAGGGTCCCACCTACGAGCAGTACTTC
CASSKGPTYEQYF
>NA|NA|TRBV6-1|TRBJ2-3
TGTGCCACAGGAGGGGCGGGGAACACAGATACGCAGTATTTT
CATGGAGNTDTQYF
>NA|NA|TRBV5-6|TRBJ1-1
TGTGCCAGCAGCTTTGGAAACACTGAAGCTTTCTTT
CASSFGNTEAFF
>NA|NA|TRBV5-1|TRBJ1-2
TGCGCCAGCAGCTTGGGGACCGAGGCTAACTATGGCTACACCTTC
CASSLGTEANYGYTF
>TRBD2|NA|TRBV18|TRBJ2-7
TGTGCCAGCTCACCCCCGGGAGGCGGAAGAATTACCTACGAGCAGTACTTC
CASSPPGGGRITYEQYF
>NA|NA|TRBV2|TRBJ2-3
TGTGCCAGCAGTGATGACGGTACGCAGTATTTT
CASSDDGTQYF
>TRBD1|NA|TRBV9|TRBJ2-7
TGTGCCAGCAGCACAGGGGTAGGAGACGAGCAGTACTTC
CASSTGVGDEQYF
>TRBD1|NA|TRBV15|TRBJ1-6
TGTGCCACCAGCAGAAAGGGCACAGGGGACAATTCACCCCTCCACTTT
CATSRKGTGDNSPLHF
>TRBD2|NA|TRBV11-2|TRBJ2-5
TGTGCCAGCAGCACCCTGACACTAGCGGGAGAGACCCAGTACTTC
CASSTLTLAGETQYF
>NA|few|TRBV6-1|TRBJ1-1
TGTGCCAGCAGTGCAATCGGGGCTGCTCACACTGAAGCTTTCTTT
CASSAIGAAHTEAFF
>NA|NA|TRBV18|TRBJ1-1
TGTGCCAGCTCAATTAAATCTGGGACTGAAGCTTTCTTT
CASSIKSGTEAFF
>NA|NA|TRBV28|TRBJ1-6
TGTGCCAGCAGCCACCTCCCCCAGACAGGCTCCTATAATTCACCCCTCCACTTT
CASSHLPQTGSYNSPLHF
>NA|NA|TRBV7-2|TRBJ2-7
TGTGCCAGCAGCCAAAGGGGGGCAGGGGACGAGCAGTACTTC
CASSQRGAGDEQYF
>NA|NA|TRBV7-9|TRBJ1-4
TGTGCCAGCAGCTCGACGGGCGGTGCCACTAATGAAAAACTGTTTTTT
CASSSTGGATNEKLFF
>TRBD2|NA|TRBV14|TRBJ2-2
TGTGCCAGCAGCCGGGGACTACAGAACACCGGGGAGCTGTTTTTT
CASSRGLQNTGELFF
>TRBD2|NA|TRBV5-6|TRBJ2-7
TGTGCCAGCAGCTCCGTAGCGGGAGCCTACGAGCAGTACTTC
CASSSVAGAYEQYF
>NA|NA|TRBV5-1|TRBJ2-5
TGCGCCAGCAGCTTGGGGGGGCGAGAGACCCAGTACTTC
CASSLGGRETQYF
>NA|NA|TRBV6-1|TRBJ2-5
TGTGCCAGCAATATTGGGACCCAGTACTTC
CASNIGTQYF
>NA|NA|TRBV21-1|TRBJ1-6
TGTGCCAGCAGTAAAGGTATCGGGGGCAGGTTGAATTCACCCCTCCACTTT
CASSKGIGGRLNSPLHF
>TRBD1|few|TRBV19|TRBJ1-5
TGTGCCAGTAGCCACCTGGGGACAGGGTCCAGCTCAAGCAATCAGCCCCAGCATTTT
CASSHLGTGSSSSNQPQHF
>NA|NA|TRBV7-2|TRBJ2-5
TGTGCCAGCAGCTTAGCGGGAGTAGGCCAAGAGACCCAGTACTTC
CASSLAGVGQETQYF
>NA|NA|TRBV27|TRBJ1-5
TGTGCCAGCAGTGGACGAGGGGGGCCCCAGCATTTT
CASSGRGGPQHF
>TRBD2|NA|TRBV9|TRBJ2-6
TGTGCCAGCATGCGGGGGGCGACAGCTGGGGCCAACGTCCTGACTTTC
CASMRGATAGANVLTF
>NA|few|TRBV30|TRBJ1-5
TGTGCCTGGAGTGTATCAGGGGCCCAGCCCCAGCATTTT
CAWSVSGAQPQHF
>NA|NA|TRBV9|TRBJ1-6
TGTGCCAGCAGCGTATTAGGGAGGAGTTCACCCCTCCACTTT
CASSVLGRSSPLHF
>TRBD2|NA|TRBV7-6|TRBJ2-7
TGTGCCAGCAGCTTAGGTCAATCCGGGACTACCCTATACGAGCAGTACTTC
CASSLGQSGTTLYEQYF
>TRBD1|NA|TRBV28|TRBJ1-5
TGTGCCAGCAGCGCACAGGGGGATAGCAATCAGCCCCAGCATTTT
CASSAQGDSNQPQHF
>NA|NA|TRBV29-1|TRBJ2-3
TGCAGCGTTGAATCCCCCAGGGGCGCAGATACGCAGTATTTT
CSVESPRGADTQYF
>TRBD1|NA|TRBV2|TRBJ1-4
TGTGCCAGCAGTCTGCAGGGGGCGTCTGAAAAACTGTTTTTT
CASSLQGASEKLFF
>TRBD2|once|TRBV11-3|TRBJ2-2
TGTGCCAGCAGCAGTAAGGGACTAGCCACCGGGGAGCTGTTTTTT
CASSSKGLATGELFF
>NA|once|TRBV19|TRBJ2-1
TGTGCCAGTAGTATAGGGGCCCCTCCTTTGAACAATGAGCAGTTCTTC
CASSIGAPPLNNEQFF
>NA|NA|TRBV6-5|TRBJ2-2
TGTGCCAGCAGGTCAGGGACGGACACCGGGGAGCTGTTTTTT
CASRSGTDTGELFF
>NA|NA|TRBV5-6|TRBJ1-1
TGTGCCAGCAGCTTGGCCTGGAGCAGGGGGAACACTGAAGCTTTCTTT
CASSLAWSRGNTEAFF
>TRBD2|NA|TRBV14|TRBJ2-1
TGTGCCAGCAGCCAAGATGGAGCGGGAGTCAGGAATGAGCAGTTCTTC
CASSQDGAGVRNEQFF
>NA|NA|TRBV5-1|TRBJ2-3
TGCGCCAGCAGCTTGTGGAGCGGGAGCACAGATACGCAGTATTTT
CASSLWSGSTDTQYF
>NA|NA|TRBV6-5|TRBJ2-5
TGTGCCACCACTCCAGGCGATCAAGAGACCCAGTACTTC
CATTPGDQETQYF
>NA|NA|TRBV28|TRBJ1-5
TGTGCCAGCAGGCGAAGCAATCAGCCCCAGCATTTT
CASRRSNQPQHF
>NA|NA|TRBV7-6|TRBJ2-7
TGTGCCAGCAGCCACATTAGGGGGGCCGCATCCTACGAGCAGTACTTC
CASSHIRGAASYEQYF
>NA|NA|TRBV10-3|TRBJ2-2
TGTGCCAGTCAGGGGCGCGGGAACACCGGGGAGCTGTTTTTT
CASQGRGNTGELFF
>TRBD2|NA|TRBV7-9|TRBJ2-1
TGTGCCAGCAGTAGAAGCGGGGGGCGAAACAATGAGCAGTTCTTC
CASSRSGGRNNEQFF
>NA|NA|TRBV19|TRBJ2-5
TGTGCCAGTAGTAGGGCGATCCAAGAGACCCAGTACTTC
CASSRAIQETQYF
>NA|NA|TRBV12-5|TRBJ1-1
TGTGCTAGTGGTTTGGCTAGCAGAGTAGAAGCTTTCTTT
CASGLASRVEAFF
>NA|NA|TRBV6-1|TRBJ1-3
TGTGCCAGCAGTGAAGCGCCAACTGGAAACACCATATATTTT
CASSEAPTGNTIYF
>NA|NA|TRBV6-5|TRBJ2-5
TGTGCCAGCAGCCCCCTCAGGGCAGGGGAAGAGACCCAGTACTTC
CASSPLRAGEETQYF
>NA|NA|TRBV6-5|TRBJ1-5
TGTGCCAGCAGACGGGCAGGGAATCAGCCCCAGCATTTT
CASRRAGNQPQHF
>NA|NA|TRBV11-2|TRBJ2-7
TGTGCCAGCAGCTCCTCAGGGCTTAGCTCCTACGAGCAGTACTTC
CASSSSGLSSYEQYF
>TRBD2|NA|TRBV18|TRBJ2-1
TGTGCCAGCTCCAAAGCGGGAGGGATAGATTCCTACAATGAGCAGTTCTTC
CASSKAGGIDSYNEQFF
>TRBD2|NA|TRBV11-2|TRBJ2-1
TGTGCCAGCAGCTTCTCTGGGACTAGCGGAAACAATGAGCAGTTCTTC
CASSFSGTSGNNEQFF
>NA|NA|TRBV4-1|TRBJ2-4
TGCGCCAGCAGCCAAGACAGAGCCAAAAACATTCAGTACTTC
CASSQDRAKNIQYF
>TRBD2|NA|TRBV9|TRBJ2-7
TGTGCCAGCAGCGTAGGCGGGGGGGCAGTCGAGCAGTACTTC
CASSVGGGAVEQYF
>NA|NA|TRBV7-9|TRBJ1-1
TGTGCCAGCAGCTCCTTACAGGGAAGGACTGAAGCTTTCTTT
CASSSLQGRTEAFF
>TRBD2|few|TRBV6-1|TRBJ2-3
TGTGCCACCCGACTAGCGGGGGACCCGCAGTATTTT
CATRLAGDPQYF
>NA|NA|TRBV15|TRBJ1-1
TGTGCCACCAGCAGAGAGGGAGGCCCCTACACTGAAGCTTTCTTT
CATSREGGPYTEAFF
>TRBD2|NA|TRBV6-6|TRBJ2-2
TGTGCCAGCAGTTACCTGGGAGGGGATGCCGGGGAGCTGTTTTTT
CASSYLGGDAGELFF